Given below is one TCR beta chain in context. Its specificity is unknown. This CDR3 has 15 amino acids. Germline-derived CDR1 and CDR2 are SGHVS and FQNEAQ. J was trimmed by 0 bases and V by 5 bases; bases with no gene match: 7. This sample stems from a study of beta chain features in type 1 diabetes. Study-level findings and limits: Shortening of TCRB CDR3s, moderate but significant, appeared in all four CD4+ subsets of Type 1 diabetes patients.

Isolated RNA was reverse transcribed in full, so expressed TCRB transcripts were sequenced. For naive, central memory and regulatory T cell samples, reads averaged roughly 3.5 million. Here immunoSEQ multiplex PCR was the method, and the copy in TCRdb shows in-frame clones only, minus some. Of 140,000 or so clones listed, around an eighth are singletons. This TCR was sampled from a young man with type 1 diabetes. J is TRBJ2-7 and V is TRBV7-8; 7 bases match TRBD1. Sequencing was carried out using central memory CD4+ T cells from blood. For the CDR3, the DNA is TGTGCCAGCAGCCCCAGCCGACAGGGCTCCTACGAGCAGTACTTC. Residues: CASSPSRQGSYEQYF.